Presented here are 29 T cell receptor gamma chains from one specimen sequenced in a study of human gamma delta and Vdelta1 T cells. These TCRs' antigens remain unknown. With CATT, TCRdb re-called clones from the PCR reads. The sample records about 8,700 gamma-chain clones, around 42% being singletons. Material for sequencing was Vdelta1 gamma-delta T cells from blood grown in culture (DOT cells). All receptors derive from a human donor in good health.

J is TRGJP1 and V is TRGV8. After removal of 0 bases from V and 4 bases from J, the junction contained 5 bases not matched to a gene. The germline gives CDR1 VENAVY, CDR2 YDSYNSRV. This CDR3 has 15 residues. Here the CDR3 reads CATWDRPDTGWFKIF. DNA for the CDR3: TGTGCCACCTGGGATAGGCCTGACACTGGTTGGTTCAAGATATTT.

The chain recombines TRGV9 with TRGJP2. CDR1 and CDR2 (germline): GITISATS, ISYDGTV (reference sequence). This CDR3 is 18 amino acids long. V lost 2 bases, J lost 2 bases, and 14 bases stayed unmatched. CDR3 nucleotides: TGTGCCTTGTGGGAGGCAGAGGATATAAGAAGTAGTGATTGGATCAAGACGTTT. It yields the protein CALWEAEDIRSSDWIKTF.

This clone was seen only a few times. The V gene is TRGV9, the J gene TRGJ1 or TRGJ2. The CDR3 has 12 amino acids. J gave up 15 bases and V 0 bases, and 11 bases lay outside the gene matches. Germline-derived CDR1 and CDR2 are GITISATS and ISYDGTV (reference sequence). For the CDR3, the DNA is TGTGCCTTGTGGGAGGTGCACGGTCTCAGACTCTTT. This gives the protein CALWEVHGLRLF.

This clone turned up a few times. This sequence joins TRGV9 and TRGJ1 or TRGJ2. This CDR3 comprises 11 residues. Germline V gives CDR1 GITISATS, CDR2 ISYDGTV (reference sequence). The V and J ends lost 1 base and 9 bases, in that order; junction bases with no gene match: 3. CDR3 region: CALWEVVKKLF. In nucleotides, the CDR3 is TGTGCCTTGTGGGAGGTCGTTAAGAAACTCTTT.

A few counts support this clone. The chain recombines TRGV2 with TRGJP2. Germline V gene data show CDR1 as EGSNGY and CDR2 as YDSYNSKV. Unmatched junction bases numbered 1, after V lost 0 bases and J lost 9 bases. The CDR3 runs 12 residues. CDR3 region: CATWDGHWIKTF. The CDR3 nucleotides read TGTGCCACCTGGGACGGGCATTGGATCAAGACGTTT.

The chain is built from TRGV9 and TRGJ1 or TRGJ2. CDR3 length equals 13 residues. Per the germline V gene, CDR1 is GITISATS and CDR2 is ISYDGTV (reference sequence). V trimming: 5 bases; J trimming: 3 bases; junction bases outside the gene matches: 7. This CDR3 reads CALWVFCYYKKLF. The CDR3 nucleotides are TGTGCCTTGTGGGTGTTCTGTTATTATAAGAAACTCTTT.

The V and J genes are TRGV4 and TRGJP1. Germline assignment: CDR1 EGSTGY and CDR2 YDSYTSSV. V lost 1 base to trimming and J lost 0 bases; unmatched junction nucleotides: 2. CDR3 length equals 15 residues. The CDR3 DNA is TGTGCCACCTGGGATGGAAATACCACTGGTTGGTTCAAGATATTT. This sequence encodes CATWDGNTTGWFKIF.

On this clone itself: A much larger clone sits a single nucleotide away, making a read error possible. Other DNA sequences from this sample encode an identical CDR3 as well. The chain couples TRGV9 to TRGJ1 or TRGJ2. With 4 bases clipped from V and 2 bases from J, the junction kept 2 bases outside the gene matches. CDR3 length equals 12 residues. Per the germline V gene, CDR1 is GITISATS and CDR2 is ISYDGTV (reference sequence). The CDR3 DNA reads as TGTGCCTTGTGGGAAGATTATTATAAGAAACTCTTT. It yields the protein CALWEDYYKKLF.

About this clone: Being one base from a much bigger clone, this may be a read error. This sample also contains other DNA sequences that code for the same CDR3. This sequence joins TRGV5 and TRGJ1 or TRGJ2. From germline, CDR1 is VINAFY and CDR2 YDVSNSKD. The CDR3 is made up of 11 amino acids. Trimming removed 3 bases from V and 7 bases from J; junction bases left unmatched: 3. CDR3 residues: CATWDRYKKLF. The CDR3 DNA reads as TGTGCCACCTGGGACCGCTATAAGAAACTCTTT.

Note on this clone: A read error is possible here, since a much larger clone lies one base away. The chain links TRGV3 to TRGJP2. V lost 3 bases and J lost 3; bases outside the gene matches: 4. The CDR3 contains 14 residues. Germline V gives CDR1 VTNTFY, CDR2 YDVSTARD (reference sequence). This CDR3 is CATWDDGSDWIKTF. DNA of the CDR3: TGTGCCACCTGGGACGATGGTAGTGATTGGATCAAGACGTTT.

The chain recombines TRGV9 with TRGJ1 or TRGJ2. CDR1 GITISATS and CDR2 ISYDGTV come from the germline V gene (reference sequence). This CDR3 comprises 14 residues. The trim removed 0 bases at V and 3 bases at J, leaving 5 bases unmatched. CDR3 in amino acids: CALWEVRFYYKKLF. The DNA of the CDR3 is TGTGCCTTGTGGGAGGTGCGTTTTTATTATAAGAAACTCTTT.

This rearrangement joins TRGV3 to TRGJP2. The CDR3 covers 15 residues. Germline V gives CDR1 VTNTFY, CDR2 YDVSTARD (reference sequence). V was pared by 2 bases and J by 6 bases, with 9 bases of the junction left unmatched. CDR3 residues: CATWDTKEGDWIKTF. CDR3 in DNA: TGTGCCACCTGGGACACCAAGGAGGGTGATTGGATCAAGACGTTT.

This chain joins TRGV9 and TRGJ1 or TRGJ2. This CDR3 contains 15 residues. V trimming: 0 bases; J trimming: 0 bases; junction bases outside the gene matches: 5. The germline V gene encodes CDR1 GITISATS and CDR2 ISYDGTV (reference sequence). The CDR3 nucleotides are TGTGCCTTGTGGGAGGTGCAAAAGAATTATTATAAGAAACTCTTT. It codes for CALWEVQKNYYKKLF.

This clone ranks as medium-sized (0.01 to 0.1%). Other DNA sequences in this sample translate to the same CDR3. V gene TRGV4 combines with J gene TRGJ1 or TRGJ2. The trim removed 0 bases at V and 1 base at J, leaving 0 bases unmatched. CDR1 is EGSTGY, CDR2 YDSYTSSV, per germline. The CDR3 has 13 amino acids. The CDR3 loop reads CATWDGNYYKKLF. The DNA for the CDR3 is TGTGCCACCTGGGATGGGAATTATTATAAGAAACTCTTT.

By its share, this clone is medium-sized. The chain has TRGV10 and TRGJP1. TRGV10 is labeled an ORF, and its function is uncertain. V lost 8 bases and J lost 5; bases outside the gene matches: 3. This CDR3 region has 12 residues. The CDR3 nucleotides are TGTGCTGCGTGGGGAACTGGTTGGTTCAAGATATTT. It specifies CAAWGTGWFKIF.

The chain recombines TRGV9 with TRGJ1 or TRGJ2. V lost 6 bases, J lost 7 bases, and 6 bases stayed unmatched. CDR1 and CDR2 (germline): GITISATS, ISYDGTV (reference sequence). The CDR3 totals 11 residues. CDR3: CALWRRYKKLF. The CDR3 nucleotides are TGTGCCTTGTGGCGGCGGTATAAGAAACTCTTT.

The chain links TRGV10 to TRGJ1 or TRGJ2. TRGV10 carries the ORF label, with uncertain function. V lost 8 bases and J lost 13; bases outside the gene matches: 15. The CDR3 extends over 12 amino acids. The CDR3 loop is CAAWDLREKKLF. The CDR3, as DNA: TGTGCTGCGTGGGACTTGCGTGAAAAAAAACTCTTT.

The V gene is TRGV4, the J gene TRGJP2. The CDR3 has 15 amino acids. With V trimmed by 4 bases and J by 1 base, 6 bases remained unmatched. The germline V gene encodes CDR1 EGSTGY and CDR2 YDSYTSSV. The DNA for the CDR3 is TGTGCCACCTGGGACCGACCTAGTAGTGATTGGATCAAGACGTTT. This codes for CATWDRPSSDWIKTF.

V is TRGV9 and J is TRGJ1 or TRGJ2. V dropped 3 bases and J dropped 6; count of bases not matched to a gene: 5. The CDR3 loop spans 12 amino acids. Germline loops: CDR1 GITISATS, CDR2 ISYDGTV (reference sequence). CDR3 nucleotides: TGTGCCTTGTGGGAGCCCGCTTATAAGAAACTCTTT. It encodes CALWEPAYKKLF.

V is TRGV2 and J is TRGJ1 or TRGJ2. The CDR3 totals 14 residues. CDR1 is EGSNGY and CDR2 is YDSYNSKV in the germline V gene. Trimming cost V 2 bases and J 3 bases; bases outside gene matches: 7. CDR3 in amino acids: CATWDDSSYYKKLF. The DNA for the CDR3 is TGTGCCACCTGGGACGATTCCTCTTATTATAAGAAACTCTTT.

The chain joins TRGV5 to TRGJ1 or TRGJ2. CDR1 is VINAFY and CDR2 is YDVSNSKD in the germline V gene. V lost 0 bases, J lost 5 bases, and 7 bases stayed unmatched. CDR3 size: 14 residues. The DNA of the CDR3 is TGTGCCACCTGGGACAGGCTAAGGGATTATAAGAAACTCTTT. This encodes CATWDRLRDYKKLF.

This chain uses TRGV3 with TRGJP2. The V gene's germline CDR1 is VTNTFY and CDR2 YDVSTARD (reference sequence). There are 15 residues in the CDR3. V was pared by 0 bases and J by 7 bases, with 8 bases of the junction left unmatched. CDR3 residues: CATWDRPGNDWIKTF. The CDR3 DNA reads as TGTGCCACCTGGGACAGGCCAGGGAATGATTGGATCAAGACGTTT.

The gene calls are TRGV10 and TRGJP1. TRGV10 counts as an open reading frame of uncertain function. Trimming took 10 bases from V and 4 from J; bases not matched to a gene: 7. The CDR3 contains 13 residues. Here the CDR3 reads CAALGGTGWFKIF. The CDR3 DNA sequence: TGTGCTGCGTTGGGGGGCACTGGTTGGTTCAAGATATTT.

The rearrangement links TRGV9 to TRGJ1 or TRGJ2. The germline CDR1 and CDR2 sequences are GITISATS and ISYDGTV (reference sequence). This CDR3 region has 13 residues. The V gene end was trimmed by 0 bases and the J gene end by 4 bases; junction bases not matched to a gene: 3. The CDR3: CALWEVAYYKKLF. The CDR3 DNA follows: TGTGCCTTGTGGGAGGTGGCCTATTATAAGAAACTCTTT.

This chain uses TRGV10 with TRGJ1 or TRGJ2. TRGV10 is given ORF status, its function remaining uncertain. This CDR3 comprises 11 residues. V was pared by 8 bases and J by 12 bases, with 11 bases of the junction left unmatched. The CDR3: CAAWEPLGKLF. The CDR3 bases are TGTGCTGCGTGGGAGCCATTAGGGAAACTCTTT.

The chain joins TRGV3 to TRGJP2. Germline V gene lookup returns CDR1 VTNTFY and CDR2 YDVSTARD (reference sequence). The CDR3 length is 18 residues. The J segment lost 4 bases and the V segment lost 2 bases, leaving 16 bases of the junction unmatched. The CDR3 loop reads CATWDKNSEDPSDWIKTF. As DNA, the CDR3 is TGTGCCACCTGGGACAAGAATTCTGAGGACCCTAGTGATTGGATCAAGACGTTT.

The chain recombines TRGV4 with TRGJ1 or TRGJ2. CDR3 length: 14 amino acids. V dropped 0 bases and J dropped 5; count of bases not matched to a gene: 7. Germline V CDR1 and CDR2: EGSTGY, YDSYTSSV. CDR3 in amino acids: CATWDGPEDYKKLF. Written as DNA, the CDR3 is TGTGCCACCTGGGATGGGCCGGAGGATTATAAGAAACTCTTT.

The V gene was left uncalled, and the J gene is TRGJP1. The CDR3 covers 13 residues. CDR3 protein: CAAWYSTVWFKIF. The CDR3 coding sequence is TGTGCGGCGTGGTATTCCACTGTTTGGTTCAAGATATTT.

A remark on this clone: The sample holds other DNA sequences that translate to the same CDR3. The chain couples TRGV4 to TRGJ1 or TRGJ2. J gave up 10 bases and V 2 bases, and 2 bases lay outside the gene matches. The V gene's germline CDR1 is EGSTGY and CDR2 YDSYTSSV. There are 10 residues in the CDR3. CDR3 DNA sequence: TGTGCCACCTGGGATGAGAAGAAACTCTTT. Its translation: CATWDEKKLF.